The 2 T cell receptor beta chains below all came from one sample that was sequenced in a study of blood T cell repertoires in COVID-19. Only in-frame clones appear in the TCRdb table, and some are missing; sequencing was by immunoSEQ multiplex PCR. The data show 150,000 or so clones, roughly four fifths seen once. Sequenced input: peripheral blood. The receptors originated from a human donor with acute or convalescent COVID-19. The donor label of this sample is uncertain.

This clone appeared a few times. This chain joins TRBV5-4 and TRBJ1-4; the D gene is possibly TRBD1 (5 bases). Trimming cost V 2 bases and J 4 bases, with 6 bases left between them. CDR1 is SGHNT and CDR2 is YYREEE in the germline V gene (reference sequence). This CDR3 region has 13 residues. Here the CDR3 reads CASSFQGNEKLFF. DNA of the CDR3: TGTGCCAGCAGCTTTCAGGGTAATGAAAAACTGTTTTTT.

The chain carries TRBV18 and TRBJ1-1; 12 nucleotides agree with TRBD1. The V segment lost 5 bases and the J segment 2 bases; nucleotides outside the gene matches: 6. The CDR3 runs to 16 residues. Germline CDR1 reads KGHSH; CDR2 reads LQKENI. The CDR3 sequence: CASSSRDRGRNTEAFF. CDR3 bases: TGTGCCAGCTCATCCCGGGACAGGGGGCGTAACACTGAAGCTTTCTTT. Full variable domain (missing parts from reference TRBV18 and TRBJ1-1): NAGVMQNPRHLVRRRGQEARLRCSPMKGHSHVYWYRQLPEEGLKFMVYLQKENIIDESGMPKERFSAEFPKEGPSILRIQQVVRGDSAAYFCASSSRDRGRNTEAFFGQGTRLTVV.